The 17 T cell receptor beta chains presented below share a single source sample, sequenced in a study of CD8 T cells in ankylosing spondylitis. TCRdb reprocessed the 5' RACE reads with MiXCR, giving one entry per CDR3 protein. The sample has around 390,000 distinct CDR3 sequences; more than 20% are singletons. Which antigens these TCRs recognize remains unknown. Study-wide results and caveats: Blood from ankylosing spondylitis patients appeared to carry a characteristic roughly 8-variant TCR beta motif.

Sequenced material: blood, either unsorted or a sorted T cell fraction (not recorded which). Receptor source: a male donor with ankylosing spondylitis.

The rearrangement links TRBV19 to TRBJ2-1, with D possibly TRBD1 on 6 matching bases. V shed 6 bases and J shed 2 bases, with 14 bases lying between them. CDR3 size: 15 residues. CDR1 is LNHDA and CDR2 is SQIVND in the germline V gene (reference sequence). CDR3 protein: CASSDQGTAYNEQFF. Here the CDR3 DNA reads TGTGCCAGTAGCGACCAGGGGACGGCCTACAATGAGCAGTTCTTC.

V is TRBV20-1 and J is TRBJ2-3, with D perhaps TRBD2 (6 bases). CDR1 is DFQATT, CDR2 SNEGSKA, per germline (reference sequence). This CDR3 is built from 15 residues. V dropped 5 bases and J dropped 0 bases, with 15 bases sitting between them. The CDR3 here is CSASLSGFSTDTQYF. DNA of the CDR3: TGCAGTGCTTCCCTTAGCGGATTTAGCACAGATACGCAGTATTTT.

V usage is TRBV20-1 and J usage is TRBJ1-3; no reliable D call. The germline V and J ends were trimmed by 0 bases and 0 bases, with 9 bases remaining between them. CDR3 length: 15 residues. In germline, CDR1 is DFQATT, CDR2 SNEGSKA (reference sequence). The DNA of the CDR3 is TGCAGTGCTAGAGACGGGAGCCGCTCTGGAAACACCATATATTTT. Translating it yields CSARDGSRSGNTIYF.

This clonotype has just a few counts. The chain links TRBV2 to TRBJ1-3, with TRBD1 identical over 11 bases. This CDR3 comprises 15 residues. CDR1 and CDR2 (germline): SNHLY, FYNNEI. V was pared by 6 bases and J by 8 bases, with 9 bases of the junction left unmatched. DNA for the CDR3: TGTGCCAGCAGCCCGGGACAGGGGGAGTTGGACACCATATATTTT. Translation gives CASSPGQGELDTIYF.

The table lists this clonotype with a few counts. The V and J genes are TRBV5-1 and TRBJ1-1; maybe TRBD1 (5 bases). Germline CDR1 is SGHRS and CDR2 is YFSETQ. Trimming took 0 bases from V and 5 from J, leaving 14 bases between them. The CDR3 spans 15 residues. The CDR3 spells CASSLGPLGGTEAFF. The CDR3 nucleotides are TGCGCCAGCAGCTTGGGACCTCTCGGGGGGACTGAAGCTTTCTTT. The entire variable domain, with the rest obtained from reference TRBV5-1 and TRBJ1-1, is as follows: KAGVTQTPRYLIKTRGQQVTLSCSPISGHRSVSWYQQTPGQGLQFLFEYFSETQRNKGNFPGRFSGRQFSNSRSEMNVSTLELGDSALYLCASSLGPLGGTEAFFGQGTRLTVV.

This chain connects TRBV5-4 to TRBJ2-2; 8 bases are a match to TRBD2. Germline V gene lookup returns CDR1 SGHNT and CDR2 YYREEE (reference sequence). V trimming: 4 bases; J trimming: 5 bases; junction bases outside the gene matches: 13. The CDR3 is made up of 17 amino acids. This CDR3 is CASSPGGVDPSTGELFF. The CDR3 DNA reads TGTGCCAGCAGCCCCGGGGGGGTTGACCCTTCTACCGGGGAGCTGTTTTTT.

This clonotype was counted a few times. This CDR3 is CASSYSRGGEQFF. As DNA, the CDR3 is TGTGCCAGCAGTTACTCGCGCGGGGGTGAGCAGTTCTTC. J is TRBJ2-1 and V is TRBV6-5, with TRBD2 identical over 7 bases. The ends lost 0 bases at V and 9 bases at J; junction bases unmatched: 2. This CDR3 spans 13 amino acids. Germline V CDR1 and CDR2: MNHEY, SVGAGI.

The chain combines TRBV6-1 with TRBJ2-7, with 12 positions matching TRBD1. There are 15 residues in the CDR3. After removal of 6 bases from V and 5 bases from J, the junction contained 8 bases not matched to a gene. The germline CDR1 and CDR2 sequences are MNHNS and SASEGT. The CDR3 region is CASRPTGQGANEQYF. In nucleotides, the CDR3 is TGTGCCAGCAGACCTACGGGACAGGGGGCCAACGAGCAGTACTTC.

This clonotype was detected a few times. Here the CDR3 reads CASSLAAGGSGEAFF. The CDR3 DNA sequence: TGCGCCAGCAGCTTGGCTGCAGGGGGGTCGGGTGAAGCTTTCTTT. This sequence joins TRBV5-1 and TRBJ1-1, with TRBD1 matching 7 bases. Losses at the gene ends were 0 bases for V and 7 bases for J; bases not matched to a gene: 9. Germline loops: CDR1 SGHRS, CDR2 YFSETQ. CDR3 length: 15 residues.

V and J are TRBV5-1 and TRBJ2-7, with a tentative D call TRBD1 (6 bases). Trimming left V 2 bases short and J 0 bases short, with 9 bases between. CDR3 length: 14 residues. Germline CDR1 is SGHRS and CDR2 is YFSETQ. The CDR3 here is CASSFHRDSYEQYF. The CDR3 nucleotides are TGCGCCAGCAGCTTCCACAGGGACTCCTACGAGCAGTACTTC.

This clonotype was counted ten times or more. This chain connects TRBV3-1 to TRBJ2-2; 8 bases fit TRBD1. Germline CDR1 is LGHDT and CDR2 is YNNKEL (reference sequence). With V trimmed by 4 bases and J by 0 bases, 1 base remained unmatched. This CDR3 has 15 amino acids. In nucleotides, the CDR3 is TGTGCCAGCAGCCGGACAGGGCCGAACACCGGGGAGCTGTTTTTT. Amino acid sequence: CASSRTGPNTGELFF. Based on the CDR3 plus reference TRBV3-1 and TRBJ2-2, the full variable domain is DTAVSQTPKYLVTQMGNDKSIKCEQNLGHDTMYWYKQDSKKFLKIMFSYNNKELIINETVPNRFSPKSPDKAHLNLHINSLELGDSAVYFCASSRTGPNTGELFFGEGSRLTVL.

This clonotype was detected a few times. V gene TRBV10-3 combines with J gene TRBJ1-4; the D is unclear. There are 13 residues in the CDR3. The ends were cut back, 6 bases at V and 4 bases at J, with 9 bases in the middle. CDR1 and CDR2 from the germline V gene are ENHRY and SYGVKD. CDR3 coding DNA: TGTGCCATCAGACACACAGTTAATGAAAAACTGTTTTTT. Translating it yields CAIRHTVNEKLFF.

This clonotype was detected a few times. The V and J genes are TRBV5-1 and TRBJ2-1; the match to TRBD1 covers 7 bases. The germline V gene encodes CDR1 SGHRS and CDR2 YFSETQ. This CDR3 region has 14 residues. V trimming: 1 base; J trimming: 12 bases; junction bases outside the gene matches: 10. Here the CDR3 reads CASSLRTGPPLQFF. DNA of the CDR3: TGCGCCAGCAGCTTGAGGACAGGACCCCCCTTGCAGTTCTTC. Full variable domain (outside the CDR3, taken from reference TRBV5-1 and TRBJ2-1): KAGVTQTPRYLIKTRGQQVTLSCSPISGHRSVSWYQQTPGQGLQFLFEYFSETQRNKGNFPGRFSGRQFSNSRSEMNVSTLELGDSALYLCASSLRTGPPLQFFGPGTRLTVL.

This clonotype was detected only a few times. V is TRBV28 and J is TRBJ1-4, with D perhaps TRBD1 (6 bases). Germline CDR1 and CDR2: MDHEN and SYDVKM. The CDR3 totals 15 residues. Trimming shortened V by 4 bases and J by 6 bases, and 15 bases separated the two germline ends. The CDR3: CASSSSGTPDEKLFF. The CDR3 nucleotides are TGTGCCAGCAGTTCCTCCGGGACACCGGATGAAAAACTGTTTTTT.

The table lists this clonotype with a few counts. J is TRBJ1-6 and V is TRBV19; D unresolved. With 1 base removed from V and 9 bases from J, the gap between germline ends came to 10 bases. The CDR3 length is 14 residues. CDR1 and CDR2 from the germline V gene are LNHDA and SQIVND (reference sequence). The CDR3: CASSIVENGSPLHF. Written as DNA, the CDR3 is TGTGCCAGTAGTATAGTCGAGAACGGTTCACCCCTCCACTTT.

The chain is built from TRBV13 and TRBJ2-2; D perhaps matches TRBD2 (5 bases). The CDR3 length is 13 residues. V shed 4 bases and J shed 5 bases, with 8 bases lying between them. CDR1 and CDR2 from the germline V gene are PRHDT and FYEKMQ (reference sequence). CDR3: CASSYTRTGELFF. CDR3 sequence (DNA): TGTGCCAGCAGCTACACTAGAACCGGGGAGCTGTTTTTT. Full variable domain (remainder filled in from reference TRBV13 and TRBJ2-2): AAGVIQSPRHLIKEKRETATLKCYPIPRHDTVYWYQQGPGQDPQFLISFYEKMQSDKGSIPDRFSAQQFSDYHSELNMSSLELGDSALYFCASSYTRTGELFFGEGSRLTVL.

This clonotype was seen a few times. V is TRBV29-1 and J is TRBJ2-7, with 10 nucleotides matching TRBD2. This CDR3 comprises 13 residues. From germline, CDR1 is SQVTM and CDR2 ANQGSEA. V dropped 4 bases and J dropped 6; count of bases not matched to a gene: 6. The DNA of the CDR3 is TGCAGCGTTGGTGGGCTAGCGGGAGCCGAGCAGTACTTC. Amino acid sequence: CSVGGLAGAEQYF.